This T cell receptor (beta chain) was sequenced in a study of cytomegalovirus exposure and HLA in healthy donors. The CDR3 totals 14 residues. Germline-derived CDR1 and CDR2 are SEHNR and FQNEAQ (reference sequence). The germline V and J ends were trimmed by 1 base and 6 bases, with 9 bases remaining between them. Vbeta (60) and Jbeta (13) primers were used in the PCR. Some clones are missing from TCRdb's copy, which holds only in-frame ones; the method was immunoSEQ multiplex PCR. Of around 130,000 clones in the sample, approximately 80% were seen once. The TCR was taken from a woman in her thirties or forties in good health and CMV-seronegative. The sequenced sample was PBMCs. This chain connects TRBV7-9 to TRBJ2-2; TRBD2 is a possible D gene (6 bases). The CDR3 here is CASSLDASAGELFF. CDR3 DNA sequence: TGTGCCAGCAGCTTAGATGCTAGCGCCGGGGAGCTGTTTTTT.